Presented here are 11 T cell receptor beta chains from one specimen sequenced in a study of blood T cell repertoires in COVID-19. Measured with immunoSEQ multiplex PCR; TCRdb has only the in-frame clones, and not every one. The data show 350,000 to 550,000 clones, around 87% seen once. The source material was PBMCs or T cells enriched from blood (not recorded which). The receptors originated from a man aged 25-45 years who had recovered from COVID-19.

V and J are TRBV2 and TRBJ2-1, with TRBD2 identical over 7 bases. Unmatched junction bases numbered 11, after V lost 3 bases and J lost 6 bases. The V gene's germline CDR1 is SNHLY and CDR2 FYNNEI. This CDR3 region has 16 residues. DNA of the CDR3: TGTGCCAGCAGTGATCAGGGAGAGCGGGAAACCAATGAGCAGTTCTTC. Protein product: CASSDQGERETNEQFF.

On this clone itself: Its ends do not fully match the called genes, so a read error is possible. This rearrangement joins TRBV19 to TRBJ1-2; 7 positions match TRBD1. CDR3 length: 15 residues. CDR1 is LNHDA and CDR2 is SQIVND in the germline V gene (reference sequence). The CDR3 reads CASGIPRQGPYGYTF. The CDR3 coding sequence is TGTGCCAGTGGTATCCCGCGACAGGGACCATATGGCTACACCTTC.

The V call is TRBV19, the J call TRBJ2-3, with D hard to call. V was pared by 7 bases and J by 2 bases, with 16 bases between. This CDR3 is 15 amino acids long. The germline V gene has CDR1 LNHDA and CDR2 SQIVND (reference sequence). In DNA form, the CDR3 reads TGTGCCAGTACCCATAGGAGTCCCGTCACAGATACGCAGTATTTT. Protein sequence: CASTHRSPVTDTQYF.

The chain uses TRBV5-6 and TRBJ2-3, with TRBD1 matching 8 bases. Trimming at V came to 3 bases and at J to 3 bases, leaving 3 bases not matched to a gene. The CDR3 has 14 residues. The germline V gene encodes CDR1 SGHDT and CDR2 YYEEEE. CDR3 nucleotide sequence: TGTGCCAGCAGCTATGGACAGGGTACAGATACGCAGTATTTT. Its protein is CASSYGQGTDTQYF. Looking up the rest from reference TRBV5-6 and TRBJ2-3 gives the full variable domain: DAGVTQSPTHLIKTRGQQVTLRCSPKSGHDTVSWYQQALGQGPQFIFQYYEEEERQRGNFPDRFSGHQFPNYSSELNVNALLLGDSALYLCASSYGQGTDTQYFGPGTRLTVL.

This rearrangement joins TRBV5-1 to TRBJ2-3; 10 bases map to TRBD1. The CDR3 is 15 residues long. CDR1 and CDR2 (germline): SGHRS, YFSETQ. J was trimmed by 3 bases and V by 2 bases; bases with no gene match: 3. In DNA form, the CDR3 reads TGCGCCAGCAGCTTAGACAGGGGGCGAACAGATACGCAGTATTTT. Its translation: CASSLDRGRTDTQYF.

This chain connects TRBV19 to TRBJ2-1; the match to TRBD2 covers 10 bases. Looked up from germline, CDR1 is LNHDA and CDR2 is SQIVND (reference sequence). This CDR3 comprises 15 residues. The J segment lost 6 bases and the V segment lost 3 bases, leaving 5 bases of the junction unmatched. As DNA, the CDR3 is TGTGCCAGTAGTATGCCTAGCGGGAGCCTCAATGAGCAGTTCTTC. Its translation is CASSMPSGSLNEQFF. Combining the CDR3 with reference TRBV19 and TRBJ2-1 gives the whole variable domain DGGITQSPKYLFRKEGQNVTLSCEQNLNHDAMYWYRQDPGQGLRLIYYSQIVNDFQKGDIAEGYSVSREKKESFPLTVTSAQKNPTAFYLCASSMPSGSLNEQFFGPGTRLTVL.

The gene calls are TRBV12-5 and TRBJ2-2; the D gene is possibly TRBD2 (6 bases). The CDR3 totals 14 residues. CDR1 is LGHNT and CDR2 is FRNRAP in the germline V gene. Trimming took 5 bases from V and 2 from J, leaving 9 bases between them. The CDR3 sequence is CASGTGVNTGELFF. CDR3 sequence (DNA): TGTGCTAGTGGTACGGGAGTCAACACCGGGGAGCTGTTTTTT.

Notes on this clone: The same CDR3 arises from other DNA sequences in this sample as well. CDR3 sequence (DNA): TGTGCCAGCAGCTTTGCAGAGAACACTGAAGCTTTCTTT. It yields the protein CASSFAENTEAFF. The chain recombines TRBV11-2 with TRBJ1-1; D is undetermined. The CDR3 has 13 amino acids. V lost 3 bases and J lost 1, with 6 bases in between. Germline V gene sequence: CDR1 SGHAT, CDR2 FQNNGV.

The chain links TRBV10-1 to TRBJ2-3; no firm D call. CDR3 length: 14 amino acids. Germline-derived CDR1 and CDR2 are WNHNN and SYGVQD (reference sequence). V lost 10 bases and J lost 2, with 16 bases in between. The CDR3 sequence is CATDDGANTDTQYF. CDR3 nucleotide sequence: TGCGCCACTGACGATGGAGCGAACACAGATACGCAGTATTTT.

This clone was counted once. V and J are TRBV9 and TRBJ2-7; TRBD2 agrees at 7 bases. The V segment lost 0 bases and the J segment 2 bases; nucleotides outside the gene matches: 14. The CDR3 is made up of 18 amino acids. Germline V CDR1 and CDR2: SGDLS, YYNGEE. The CDR3 DNA reads as TGTGCCAGCAGCGTAGGCTACGGTGGTAGCGGGTCTACCTACGAGCAGTACTTC. Translation gives CASSVGYGGSGSTYEQYF.

This clone was seen repeatedly, ten times or more. This chain connects TRBV18 to TRBJ2-7, with 8 nucleotides matching TRBD2. The V and J ends lost 2 bases and 0 bases, in that order; junction bases with no gene match: 6. This CDR3 contains 16 residues. Germline V gene data show CDR1 as KGHSH and CDR2 as LQKENI. The CDR3 DNA reads as TGTGCCAGCTCACCATTTAGCGGGACTACCTCCTACGAGCAGTACTTC. Its translation is CASSPFSGTTSYEQYF. The entire variable domain, with the rest obtained from reference TRBV18 and TRBJ2-7, is as follows: NAGVMQNPRHLVRRRGQEARLRCSPMKGHSHVYWYRQLPEEGLKFMVYLQKENIIDESGMPKERFSAEFPKEGPSILRIQQVVRGDSAAYFCASSPFSGTTSYEQYFGPGTRLTVT.